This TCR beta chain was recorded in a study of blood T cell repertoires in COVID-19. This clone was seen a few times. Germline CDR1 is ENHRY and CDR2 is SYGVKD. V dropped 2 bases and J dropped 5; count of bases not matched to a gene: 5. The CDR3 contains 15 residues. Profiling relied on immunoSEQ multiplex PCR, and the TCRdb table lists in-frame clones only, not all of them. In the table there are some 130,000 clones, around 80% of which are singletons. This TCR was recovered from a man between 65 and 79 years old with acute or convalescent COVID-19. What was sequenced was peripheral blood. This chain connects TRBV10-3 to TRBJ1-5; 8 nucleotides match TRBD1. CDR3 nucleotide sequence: TGTGCCATCAGTGAGGCCCCACAGGGGGATCAGCCCCAGCATTTT. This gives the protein CAISEAPQGDQPQHF.